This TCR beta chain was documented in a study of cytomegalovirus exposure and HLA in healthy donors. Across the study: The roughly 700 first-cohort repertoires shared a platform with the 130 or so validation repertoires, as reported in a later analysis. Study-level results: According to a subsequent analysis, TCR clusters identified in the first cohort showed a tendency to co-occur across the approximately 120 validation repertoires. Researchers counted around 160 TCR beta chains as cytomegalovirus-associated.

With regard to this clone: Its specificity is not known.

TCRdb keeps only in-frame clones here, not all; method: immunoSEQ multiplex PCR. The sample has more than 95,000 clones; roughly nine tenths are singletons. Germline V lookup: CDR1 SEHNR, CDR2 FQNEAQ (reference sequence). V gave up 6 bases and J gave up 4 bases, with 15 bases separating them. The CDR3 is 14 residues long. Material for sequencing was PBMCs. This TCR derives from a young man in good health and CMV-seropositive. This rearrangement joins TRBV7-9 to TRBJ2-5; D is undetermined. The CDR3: CASSFLDSLETQYF. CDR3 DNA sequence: TGTGCCAGCAGTTTTCTCGACTCGCTAGAGACCCAGTACTTC.